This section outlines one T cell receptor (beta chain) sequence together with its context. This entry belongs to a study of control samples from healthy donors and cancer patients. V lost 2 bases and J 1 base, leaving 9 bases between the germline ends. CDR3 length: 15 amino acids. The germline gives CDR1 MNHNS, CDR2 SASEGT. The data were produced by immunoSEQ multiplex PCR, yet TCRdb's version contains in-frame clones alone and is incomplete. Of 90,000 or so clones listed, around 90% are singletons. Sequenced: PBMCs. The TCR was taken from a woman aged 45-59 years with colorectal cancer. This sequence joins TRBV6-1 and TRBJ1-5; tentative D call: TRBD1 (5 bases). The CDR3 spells CASSEQGRSNQPQHF. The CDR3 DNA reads TGTGCCAGCAGTGAACAGGGCCGGAGCAATCAGCCCCAGCATTTT.